This record looks at one T cell receptor (beta chain) sequence and its context. Trimming removed 7 bases from V and 4 bases from J, with 10 bases in between. This CDR3 contains 11 residues. The germline CDR1 and CDR2 sequences are SQVTM and ANQGSEA. The sample is drawn from a study of blood T cell repertoires in COVID-19. At the level of the study: Italy, Spain and the United States were the sources of the convalescent and acute COVID-19 samples. The analysed material was cDNA or gDNA that came from T cells, B-cell-depleted T cells, or PBMCs.

In the study's own analysis: How many nucleated cells were present was estimated from reference gene primer amplification. The repertoire was sequenced with immunoSEQ multiplex PCR; TCRdb's copy has only in-frame clones and lacks some. V and J calls and clone size follow that table, whereas D and trimming were derived from the DNA. The profile covers 70,000 to 85,000 clones, with 80% to 90% appearing a single time and roughly 15% taken by the ten largest. This TCR derives from a woman older than 75 with acute or convalescent COVID-19. The V call is TRBV29-1, the J call TRBJ1-2; maybe TRBD1 (6 bases). What was sequenced was peripheral blood. CDR3 in amino acids: CSESDSYGYTF. DNA of the CDR3: TGCAGCGAATCGGACAGCTATGGCTACACCTTC.